This T cell receptor beta chain was captured by sequencing in a study of blood T cell repertoires in COVID-19. Profiling relied on immunoSEQ multiplex PCR, and the TCRdb table lists in-frame clones only, not all of them. The sample shows over 400,000 clones, roughly 85% of them seen only once. The CDR3 loop spans 15 amino acids. Germline V CDR1 and CDR2: SGHAT, FQNNGV. V lost 0 bases and J 6 bases, leaving 15 bases between the germline ends. The chain uses TRBV11-2 and TRBJ2-7; D remains ambiguous. The receptor was derived from a woman in her twenties or thirties with active or convalescent COVID-19. Sequencing used peripheral blood. CDR3 nucleotide sequence: TGTGCCAGCAGCTTAGATATCCAGTTCCGCGGCGAGCAGTACTTC. Its protein is CASSLDIQFRGEQYF. Full variable domain (remainder filled in from reference TRBV11-2 and TRBJ2-7): EAGVAQSPRYKIIEKRQSVAFWCNPISGHATLYWYQQILGQGPKLLIQFQNNGVVDDSQLPKDRFSAERLKGVDSTLKIQPAKLEDSAVYLCASSLDIQFRGEQYFGPGTRLTVT.